The 19 T cell receptor beta chains presented below share a single source sample, sequenced in a study of T cell responses to AZD1222 COVID-19 vaccine. Sequencing was performed with immunoSEQ multiplex PCR; in TCRdb, only in-frame clones are kept and a portion is missing. The sample has around 92,000 clones, about nine tenths seen once. This specimen consisted of peripheral blood, obtained on day 0 of AZD1222 vaccination. The receptor source for this set is an adult in good health.

This rearrangement joins TRBV5-1 to TRBJ1-3; the D is unclear. Trimming pared 3 bases from V and 0 bases from J, leaving 7 bases between. The CDR3 is 14 residues long. The germline V gene has CDR1 SGHRS and CDR2 YFSETQ. The CDR3 DNA follows: TGCGCCAGCAGCTCTAGTTACTCTGGAAACACCATATATTTT. Residues: CASSSSYSGNTIYF.

The chain links TRBV19 to TRBJ1-1; possibly TRBD1 for D (6 bases). The germline V gene encodes CDR1 LNHDA and CDR2 SQIVND (reference sequence). The CDR3 runs 13 residues. Trimming removed 8 bases from V and 1 base from J, with 11 bases in between. The CDR3 DNA reads as TGTGCCAGTTCCCCGACAGGGAACACTGAAGCTTTCTTT. It encodes CASSPTGNTEAFF. The full variable domain, with the rest looked up from reference TRBV19 and TRBJ1-1, is DGGITQSPKYLFRKEGQNVTLSCEQNLNHDAMYWYRQDPGQGLRLIYYSQIVNDFQKGDIAEGYSVSREKKESFPLTVTSAQKNPTAFYLCASSPTGNTEAFFGQGTRLTVV.

The chain has TRBV2 and TRBJ2-7, with D perhaps matching TRBD1 (6 bases). Germline lookup yields CDR1 SNHLY and CDR2 FYNNEI. V was clipped by 10 bases and J by 0 bases, with 10 bases between them. The CDR3 spans 12 residues. The CDR3 protein is CAINRVSYEQYF. In DNA form, the CDR3 reads TGTGCCATAAACAGGGTCTCCTACGAGCAGTACTTC.

The chain carries TRBV5-4 and TRBJ1-1; 7 bases align to TRBD1. V shed 4 bases and J 1 base; nucleotides not matched to a gene: 10. CDR3 length: 16 residues. Germline values: CDR1 SGHNT, CDR2 YYREEE (reference sequence). The CDR3 nucleotides read TGTGCCAGCAGCAGCGGACAGGCCAATACGAACACTGAAGCTTTCTTT. Protein sequence: CASSSGQANTNTEAFF.

The chain has TRBV3-1 (or the pseudogene TRBV3-2) and TRBJ1-5; D gene ambiguous. V was trimmed by 4 bases and J by 6 bases, leaving 13 bases between them. This CDR3 region has 14 residues. CDR1 is LGHDT and CDR2 is YNNKEL in the germline V gene (reference sequence). The CDR3 here is CASSRDGVSQPQHF. The CDR3 DNA sequence: TGTGCCAGCAGCCGGGATGGGGTTAGTCAGCCCCAGCATTTT.

This chain joins TRBV5-4 and TRBJ2-1; TRBD1 agrees at 7 bases. The junction had 7 bases not matched to a gene; V was cut back by 0 bases and J by 13 bases. The CDR3 has 13 amino acids. Germline CDR1 and CDR2: SGHNT and YYREEE (reference sequence). This CDR3 reads CASSLERTGPQFF. CDR3 coding DNA: TGTGCCAGCAGCTTGGAGCGGACAGGACCCCAGTTCTTC.

The genes are TRBV10-2 and TRBJ2-3; D is uncertain. Germline V gene data show CDR1 as WSHSY and CDR2 as SAAADI. The CDR3 runs 14 residues. The ends were cut back, 9 bases at V and 2 bases at J, with 15 bases in the middle. CDR3 sequence (DNA): TGCGCCAGTGCCCCCCCGGGTCTCACAGATACGCAGTATTTT. Translating it yields CASAPPGLTDTQYF.

The CDR3 DNA sequence: TGCGCCAGCAGCTTGTTAGCGGGGGCCTCGCGGGAGACCCAGTACTTC. It encodes CASSLLAGASRETQYF. The rearrangement joins TRBV5-1 to TRBJ2-5, with TRBD2 matching 9 bases. The J segment lost 5 bases and the V segment lost 1 base, leaving 9 bases of the junction unmatched. Germline V lookup: CDR1 SGHRS, CDR2 YFSETQ. This CDR3 is 16 amino acids long. Full variable domain (outside the CDR3, taken from reference TRBV5-1 and TRBJ2-5): KAGVTQTPRYLIKTRGQQVTLSCSPISGHRSVSWYQQTPGQGLQFLFEYFSETQRNKGNFPGRFSGRQFSNSRSEMNVSTLELGDSALYLCASSLLAGASRETQYFGPGTRLLVL.

V and J are TRBV3-1 (or the pseudogene TRBV3-2) and TRBJ1-2; 9 bases map to TRBD1. CDR3 length equals 16 residues. V shed 5 bases, J shed 7 bases, and the junction held 14 bases outside the gene matches. Germline assignment: CDR1 LGHDT and CDR2 YNNKEL (reference sequence). CDR3: CASSENTGGRLAGYTF. The CDR3, as DNA: TGTGCCAGCAGCGAAAATACAGGGGGCCGCTTAGCTGGCTACACCTTC.

The V and J genes are TRBV7-9 and TRBJ2-7; D not resolved. CDR1 is SEHNR, CDR2 FQNEAQ, per germline (reference sequence). V was clipped by 7 bases and J by 5 bases, with 9 bases between them. CDR3 length: 11 residues. CDR3 in DNA: TGTGCCAGCACTCGCCTGGACGAGCAGTACTTC. Translation gives CASTRLDEQYF.

This chain connects TRBV14 to TRBJ2-7; 8 bases map to TRBD2. Germline V gene data show CDR1 as SGHDN and CDR2 as FVKESK. The CDR3 is 15 amino acids. Trimming removed 0 bases from V and 0 bases from J; junction bases left unmatched: 1. The CDR3 protein is CASSQDSGSSYEQYF. The CDR3 DNA sequence: TGTGCCAGCAGCCAAGACAGCGGGAGCTCCTACGAGCAGTACTTC.

This clone was seen only a few times. J is TRBJ2-1 and V is TRBV5-5, with D possibly being TRBD1 or TRBD2 (5 bases each). Trimming cost V 0 bases and J 5 bases, with 9 bases left between them. The germline V gene encodes CDR1 SGHKS and CDR2 YYEKEE (reference sequence). The CDR3 contains 14 residues. The CDR3 bases are TGTGCCAGCAGCTTGGGAGGGGTTAACAATGAGCAGTTCTTC. Translating it yields CASSLGGVNNEQFF.

The J gene is TRBJ2-1, the V gene TRBV7-3; 8 bases are shared with TRBD2. CDR3 size: 14 residues. CDR1 and CDR2 (germline): SGHTA, FQGTGA. Trimming cost V 4 bases and J 5 bases; bases outside gene matches: 4. In DNA form, the CDR3 reads TGTGCCAGCAGCTCCGGACTAGCCCACAATGAGCAGTTCTTC. Its protein product is CASSSGLAHNEQFF. The whole variable domain, remainder taken from reference TRBV7-3 and TRBJ2-1, is GAGVSQTPSNKVTEKGKYVELRCDPISGHTALYWYRQSLGQGPEFLIYFQGTGAADDSGLPNDRFFAVRPEGSVSTLKIQRTERGDSAVYLCASSSGLAHNEQFFGPGTRLTVL.

The chain employs TRBV5-1 and TRBJ2-1; 9 positions agree with TRBD2. CDR1 and CDR2 from the germline V gene are SGHRS and YFSETQ. The CDR3 sequence is 16 residues long. Trimming at V came to 0 bases and at J to 7 bases, leaving 8 bases not matched to a gene. The CDR3 nucleotides are TGCGCCAGCAGCTTGGGTTTAGCGGGAGAATTTAATGAGCAGTTCTTC. Amino acids: CASSLGLAGEFNEQFF.

This chain links TRBV6-1 with TRBJ1-1; TRBD1 might be the D (5 bases). The CDR3 runs 14 residues. Germline assignment: CDR1 MNHNS and CDR2 SASEGT. Trimming pared 1 base from V and 3 bases from J, leaving 9 bases between. The CDR3 loop is CASSEGQGYTEAFF. The CDR3 nucleotides read TGTGCCAGCAGTGAAGGCCAGGGCTACACTGAAGCTTTCTTT.

The genes are TRBV28 and TRBJ1-1; unclear D gene. From germline, CDR1 is MDHEN and CDR2 SYDVKM. V gave up 6 bases and J gave up 1 base, with 6 bases separating them. The CDR3 is 12 residues long. For the CDR3, the DNA is TGTGCCAGCAGAGCCTCGAACACTGAAGCTTTCTTT. As protein: CASRASNTEAFF.

This rearrangement joins TRBV3-1 (or the pseudogene TRBV3-2) to TRBJ2-3; TRBD2 aligns across 8 bases. Germline V gene sequence: CDR1 LGHDT, CDR2 YNNKEL (reference sequence). The CDR3 totals 15 residues. V was pared by 4 bases and J by 0 bases, with 3 bases of the junction left unmatched. CDR3 protein: CASSLTSGSTDTQYF. CDR3 nucleotides: TGTGCCAGCAGCCTTACTAGCGGAAGCACAGATACGCAGTATTTT.

The genes are TRBV3-1 (or the pseudogene TRBV3-2) and TRBJ1-1; D not resolved. Germline V gene data show CDR1 as LGHDT and CDR2 as YNNKEL (reference sequence). The CDR3 is 13 amino acids. Trimming left V 1 base short and J 1 base short, with 4 bases between. The CDR3 loop reads CASSQVANTEAFF. The DNA for the CDR3 is TGTGCCAGCAGCCAAGTTGCGAACACTGAAGCTTTCTTT.

The genes are TRBV5-1 and TRBJ1-2; TRBD1 matches at 7 bases. Trimming cost V 4 bases and J 7 bases; bases outside gene matches: 10. This CDR3 contains 14 residues. Germline V gives CDR1 SGHRS, CDR2 YFSETQ. The CDR3 here is CASSLSTGEGGYTF. The CDR3 DNA follows: TGCGCCAGCAGCCTTAGCACAGGGGAAGGTGGCTACACCTTC. Full variable domain (rest looked up from reference TRBV5-1 and TRBJ1-2): KAGVTQTPRYLIKTRGQQVTLSCSPISGHRSVSWYQQTPGQGLQFLFEYFSETQRNKGNFPGRFSGRQFSNSRSEMNVSTLELGDSALYLCASSLSTGEGGYTFGSGTRLTVV.